The subject of this entry is one T cell receptor beta chain. Its antigen target is currently unknown. No much larger clone exists at a distance of one base, and base qualities are not known. The same CDR3 arises from other DNA sequences in this sample as well. The germline V gene yields MDHEN for CDR1 and SYDVKM for CDR2. From cysteine to phenylalanine, the CDR3 is 14 amino acids long. Only the CDR3 DNA stays, 42 bases, in frame from base 1. Unmatched junction bases come to 4, with V trimmed by 6 bases and J by 4 bases. Using the deep immunoSEQ assay, TCR CDR3 regions were amplified from genomic DNA by multiplex PCR. For each cell subset, the extracted genomic DNA was distributed evenly across all wells of several immunoSEQ 96-well plates, and each plate served as one replicate. For sorted subsets, around 200 ng genomic DNA, equal to tens of thousands of T cell genomes, was loaded into each replicate PCR. The purified libraries were quantified using a Qubit 3.0 fluorometer, sized with a Bioanalyzer 2100, and then quantified again using the KAPA Library Quantification kit. Every immunoSEQ 96-well plate was sequenced on a dedicated single-read 150-cycle Illumina NextSeq 550 flow cell. Regarding the original processing steps: Because the immunoSEQ output held only junctional sequences and lacked quality scores, the filtering could not match the filtering applied to full-length reads. To assign V/J genes and CDR3, sequences were annotated using PyIR, a Python wrapper for IgBLAST v1.9, with IMGT germline references. Any read was removed if the V/J assignment was weak (E-value above 1e-6), the CDR3 was missing, or the read contained stop codons, out-of-frame junctions, or ambiguous translated residues. V3J clonotypes were defined as sequences sharing the same inferred V gene, J gene, and CDR3 amino acid sequence. Percentage overlap between repertoires was computed as shared unique clonotypes divided by the size of the smaller repertoire. Three approaches were used to assess repertoire richness: RTK rarefaction, the Chao1 estimator, and Recon v2.1 estimates of unobserved clonotypes. For all TCRbeta clonotypes obtained by the gDNA method from several donors, generation probabilities were computed with OLGA. The clones in this table, taken by TCRdb from immuneACCESS, are in-frame only. Not every clone is retained; where verified, under half of the shortfall comes from an unresolved V gene, and the cause of the rest is unknown. The V and J calls and clone size were taken over from that table, and D and trimming were inferred from the DNA. Counted in this sample were roughly 2.2 million clones; roughly 90% of them appeared once. The ten largest clones represent around 0.38% of the sample.

Donors were healthy HIV-negative adults with no recently reported acute infections or vaccinations. Every donor was a Caucasian adult living in Nashville, Tennessee, USA. CD4+ T cells were enriched by magnetic negative selection; naive cells were then positively selected on CD45RA, and the negative fraction formed the memory subset. After blood collection by leukapheresis, PBMCs were isolated using Ficoll-Histopaque density gradient centrifugation and then cryopreserved in the vapor phase of liquid nitrogen. Purity and quantity of every magnetically sorted T cell population were checked by analytical flow cytometry. From each sorted fraction, genomic DNA was isolated and quantified by UV absorbance on a Nanodrop 2000c. This entry is derived from a study of shared clonotypes between healthy human individuals (dated by TCRdb to about 2020). General notes on the study: The cohort included three men and a couple of women between 18 and 49 years of age. For each donor, CD4 naive and CD4 memory were each given three plates, CD8 naive was given two plates, and CD8 memory was given one plate. To estimate repertoire size and how much clonotypes are shared between individuals, the study performed deep sequencing of blood TCR repertoires from a few healthy adults. Libraries were prepared and TCR repertoires were sequenced by different laboratories using diverse techniques, in order to increase sequencing depth and limit assay-specific biases. Between about 0.85 and 9.5 billion PBMCs per donor were obtained by leukapheresis.

What the authors observed across the whole study: Even with the large sequencing depth, rarefaction of the sorted-subset datasets indicated that sequencing was incomplete. Sampling was restricted to blood, and TCR repertoires in tissues likely differ from the TCR repertoires found in blood. Compared with non-shared clonotypes, the clonotypes found in all four sorted-subset donors had higher generation probabilities. Pairwise subsampling indicated that sequencing depth was expected to affect the degree of clonotype sharing among donors. Sharing across four donors was observed for 4.5% to 6.5% of naive CD4, 3% to 3.5% of naive CD8, 2% to 2.5% of memory CD4, and around 0.44% of memory CD8 clonotypes. Estimated clonotype richness was generally larger for naive than for memory subsets. Because the study included only a small number of donors, the genetic and exposure-history diversity represented was limited.

The chain couples TRBV28 to TRBJ1-1, with TRBD1 identical over 11 junction bases. Material: naive CD4+ T cells from PBMCs. The meaning of the sample's cell subset or site label: CD45RA+ positively selected. The sequence was collected from a man younger than 35 in good health. Some clones in this sample may be carry-over from other donors' samples. The encoded CDR3 is CASSAGQGATEAFF. The nucleotides are TGTGCCAGCAGCGCAGGACAGGGGGCCACTGAAGCTTTCTTT. With all but the CDR3 taken from the reference TRBV28 and TRBJ1-1 genes, the full variable domain is: DVKVTQSSRYLVKRTGEKVFLECVQDMDHENMFWYRQDPGLGLRLIYFSYDVKMKEKGDIPEGYSVSREKKERFSLILESASTNQTSMYLCASSAGQGATEAFFGQGTRLTVV.